Listed below are T cell receptor beta chains from one sample, sequenced in a study of blood T cell repertoires in COVID-19. Method: immunoSEQ multiplex PCR; TCRdb's copy keeps in-frame clones and lacks some. Of some 290,000 clones listed, just under 90% are singletons. The sample was PBMCs or T cells enriched from blood (not recorded which). The receptor source for this set is a woman aged 25 to 45 who had recovered from COVID-19. CDR3s include the opening cysteine and the closing phenylalanine or tryptophan. The order of the fields is J gene, V gene, D gene, clone size, CDR3 DNA, CDR3 protein. A D gene is named only where the DNA matches it firmly. Clone size, where shown, is once, few, many, or a class for clones that have expanded.

TRBJ2-7,TRBV27,TRBD2,NA,TGTGCCAGCTCCAGCGGGACCCACGAGCAGTACTTC,CASSSGTHEQYF
TRBJ1-1,TRBV7-9,NA,NA,TGTGCCAGCAGCTTAGTGACAGGCCCACTTAACACTGAAGCTTTCTTT,CASSLVTGPLNTEAFF
TRBJ2-1,TRBV5-1,NA,NA,TGCGCCAGCAGCTACGTTACCCTAAACAATGAGCAGTTCTTC,CASSYVTLNNEQFF
TRBJ2-7,TRBV18,TRBD2,NA,TGTGCCAGCTCACCCATCGAAGGGACTAGGCTAACCTACGAGCAGTACTTC,CASSPIEGTRLTYEQYF
TRBJ2-7,TRBV4-1,NA,NA,TGCGCCAGCAGCCAAGAGCTCAGTTACGAGCAGTACTTC,CASSQELSYEQYF
TRBJ2-5,TRBV11-2,NA,few,TGTGCCAGCAGCTTACTGTTGGAGACCCAGTACTTC,CASSLLLETQYF
TRBJ1-2,TRBV6-5,NA,NA,TGTGCCAGCAGTTTTGGACAGATCTATGGCTACACCTTC,CASSFGQIYGYTF
TRBJ1-5,TRBV5-4,TRBD1,NA,TGTGCCAGCAGCCCCGAACGGACAGGCCCCCAGCATTTT,CASSPERTGPQHF
TRBJ2-7,TRBV10-3,TRBD2,NA,TGTGCCATCAGCGGACTAGCCGAGTCCTACGAGCAGTACTTC,CAISGLAESYEQYF
TRBJ1-2,TRBV18,NA,NA,TGTGCCAGCTCACCGGGCAGCACTAACTATGGCTACACCTTC,CASSPGSTNYGYTF
TRBJ1-2,TRBV14,NA,once,TGTGCCAGCAGCCAAGAAGACCGGGGGTATGGCTACACCTTC,CASSQEDRGYGYTF
TRBJ1-2,TRBV5-1,TRBD1,NA,TGCGCCAGCAGCCCACTTACAGGGGGCGTAAGGTCTGGCTACACCTTC,CASSPLTGGVRSGYTF
TRBJ2-2,TRBV11-2,NA,few,TGTGCCACCGCGGGACAGTCGAACACCGGGGAGCTGTTTTTT,CATAGQSNTGELFF
TRBJ2-1,TRBV4-1,TRBD2,NA,TGCGCCAGCAGCCAAGATGGGGGACTAGCACTCTACAATGAGCAGTTCTTC,CASSQDGGLALYNEQFF
TRBJ2-3,TRBV5-4,TRBD2,NA,TGTGCCAGCAGCCGGACTAGCGGGGACACAGATACGCAGTATTTT,CASSRTSGDTDTQYF
TRBJ1-5,TRBV19,NA,NA,TGTGCCAGTAGTATACCAGGTGGTTCTTTCAATCAGCCCCAGCATTTT,CASSIPGGSFNQPQHF
TRBJ1-4,TRBV20-1,NA,NA,TGCAGTGCTAGGACGGGGGAAAAACTGTTTTTT,CSARTGEKLFF
TRBJ2-1,TRBV12-3/TRBV12-4,NA,NA,TGTGCCAGCAGTTTTTCAGGCCAAGTTATGAGCTTCTTC,CASSFSGQVMSFF
TRBJ1-2,TRBV7-9,NA,NA,TGTGCCAGCAGCTTAGGGACAGCACTAGACTATGGCTACACCTTC,CASSLGTALDYGYTF
TRBJ2-7,TRBV15,TRBD2,NA,TGTGCCACCAGCAGATCTAGCGGGGTCTCCTACGAGCAGTACTTC,CATSRSSGVSYEQYF
TRBJ2-4,TRBV29-1,TRBD2,NA,TGCAGCGTTTACCTCGGGGGGAACATTCAGTACTTC,CSVYLGGNIQYF
TRBJ2-1,TRBV28,NA,NA,TGTGCCAGCAGTTTAAACAGGCTTTTCTACAATGAGCAGTTCTTC,CASSLNRLFYNEQFF
TRBJ2-7,TRBV4-1,NA,NA,TGCGCCAGCAGCCGAAGTGCTAGCGCCTACTACGAGCAGTACTTC,CASSRSASAYYEQYF
TRBJ1-2,TRBV19,TRBD1,NA,TGTGCCAGTAGTATTCTGCGCGGACAGGGGGCCTTTTATGGCTACACCTTC,CASSILRGQGAFYGYTF
TRBJ2-3,TRBV7-2,TRBD1,NA,TGTGCCAGCAGCCCCGGGACAGGGGGATTTTCGACAGATACGCAGTATTTT,CASSPGTGGFSTDTQYF
TRBJ2-5,TRBV7-7,NA,NA,TGTGCTAGCAGCTCCGACGGGGGGACCCAGTACTTC,CASSSDGGTQYF